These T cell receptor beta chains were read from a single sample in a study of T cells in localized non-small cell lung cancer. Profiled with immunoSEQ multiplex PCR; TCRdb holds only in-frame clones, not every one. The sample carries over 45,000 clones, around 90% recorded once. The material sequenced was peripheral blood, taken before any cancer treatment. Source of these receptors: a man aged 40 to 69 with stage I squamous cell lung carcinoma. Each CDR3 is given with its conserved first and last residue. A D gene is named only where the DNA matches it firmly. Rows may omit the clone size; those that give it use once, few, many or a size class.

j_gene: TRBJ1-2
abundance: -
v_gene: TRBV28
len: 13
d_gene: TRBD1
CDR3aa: CASSPQGEDGYTF
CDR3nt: TGTGCCAGCAGTCCCCAGGGGGAAGATGGCTACACCTTC

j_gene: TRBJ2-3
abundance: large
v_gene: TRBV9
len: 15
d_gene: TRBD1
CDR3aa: CASSLGTGSTDTQYF
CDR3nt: TGTGCCAGCAGCCTCGGGACAGGGAGCACAGATACGCAGTATTTT

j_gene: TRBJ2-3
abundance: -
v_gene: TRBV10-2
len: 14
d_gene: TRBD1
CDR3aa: CASSPTGLTDTQYF
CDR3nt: TGCGCCAGCAGCCCGACAGGGCTCACAGATACGCAGTATTTT

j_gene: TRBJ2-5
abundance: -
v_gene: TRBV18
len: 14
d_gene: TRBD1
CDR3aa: CASSPGQNQETQYF
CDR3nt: TGTGCCAGCTCACCGGGACAGAACCAAGAGACCCAGTACTTC

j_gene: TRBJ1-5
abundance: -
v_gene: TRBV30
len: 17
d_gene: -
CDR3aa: CAWSVGMTANSNQPQHF
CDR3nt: TGTGCCTGGAGTGTCGGCATGACAGCAAATAGCAATCAGCCCCAGCATTTT

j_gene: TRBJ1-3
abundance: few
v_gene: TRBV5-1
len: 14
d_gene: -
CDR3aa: CASSLDRTGNTIYF
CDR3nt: TGCGCCAGCAGCTTGGACAGAACTGGAAACACCATATATTTT

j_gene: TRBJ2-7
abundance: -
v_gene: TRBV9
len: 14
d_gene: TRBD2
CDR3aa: CASSSGLAVYEQYF
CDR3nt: TGTGCCAGCAGCTCGGGACTAGCGGTCTACGAGCAGTACTTC

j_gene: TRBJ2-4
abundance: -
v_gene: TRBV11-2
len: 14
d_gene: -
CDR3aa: CASSLAVAKNIQYF
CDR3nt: TGTGCCAGCAGCTTAGCAGTAGCCAAAAACATTCAGTACTTC

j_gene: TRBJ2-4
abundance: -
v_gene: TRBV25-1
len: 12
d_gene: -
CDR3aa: CASSASGDIQYF
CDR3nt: TGTGCCAGCAGTGCCTCGGGGGACATTCAGTACTTC

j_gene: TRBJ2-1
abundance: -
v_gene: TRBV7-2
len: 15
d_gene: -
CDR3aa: CASSLRAATYNEQFF
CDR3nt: TGTGCCAGCAGCTTGCGGGCGGCTACATACAATGAGCAGTTCTTC

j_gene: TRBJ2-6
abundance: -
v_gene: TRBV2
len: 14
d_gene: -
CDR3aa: CASADDSLANVLTF
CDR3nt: TGTGCCAGTGCGGATGACAGTCTTGCCAACGTCCTGACTTTC

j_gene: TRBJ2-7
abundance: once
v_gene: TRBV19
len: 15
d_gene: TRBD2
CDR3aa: CASSWQSGGGHEQYF
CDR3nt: TGTGCCAGTAGTTGGCAATCGGGGGGGGGCCACGAGCAGTACTTC

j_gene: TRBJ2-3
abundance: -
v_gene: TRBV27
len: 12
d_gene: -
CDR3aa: CASSWTEYTQYF
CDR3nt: TGTGCCAGCAGTTGGACGGAGTATACGCAGTATTTT

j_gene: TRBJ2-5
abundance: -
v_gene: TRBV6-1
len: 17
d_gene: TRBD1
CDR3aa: CASSAIPGQGEGETQYF
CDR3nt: TGTGCCAGCAGTGCGATACCGGGACAGGGGGAGGGAGAGACCCAGTACTTC

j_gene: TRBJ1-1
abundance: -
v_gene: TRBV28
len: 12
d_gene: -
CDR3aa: CASSLEAAEAFF
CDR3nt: TGTGCCAGCAGTCTTGAAGCGGCTGAAGCTTTCTTT

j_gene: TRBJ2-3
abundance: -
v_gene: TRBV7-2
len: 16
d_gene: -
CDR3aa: CASSLAGLLPGDTQYF
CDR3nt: TGTGCCAGCAGCTTAGCGGGACTCCTGCCAGGAGATACGCAGTATTTT

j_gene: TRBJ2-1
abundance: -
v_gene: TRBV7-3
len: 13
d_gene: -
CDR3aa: CASSLFVGNEQFF
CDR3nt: TGTGCCAGCAGCTTATTCGTGGGCAATGAGCAGTTCTTC

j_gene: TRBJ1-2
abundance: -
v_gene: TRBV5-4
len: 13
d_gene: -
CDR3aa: CASSNEGLYGYTF
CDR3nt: TGTGCCAGTTCTAACGAGGGCCTCTATGGCTACACCTTC

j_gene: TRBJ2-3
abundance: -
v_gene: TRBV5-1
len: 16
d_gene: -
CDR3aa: CASSLDRGGPTDTQYF
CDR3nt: TGCGCCAGCAGCTTGGACAGGGGGGGTCCCACAGATACGCAGTATTTT

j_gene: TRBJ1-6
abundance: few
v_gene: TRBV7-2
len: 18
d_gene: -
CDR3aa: CASSSPRGSLSYNSPLHF
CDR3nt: TGTGCCAGCAGCTCCCCCAGGGGATCCCTCTCCTATAATTCACCCCTCCACTTT

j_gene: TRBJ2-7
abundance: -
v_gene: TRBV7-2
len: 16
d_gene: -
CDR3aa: CASSYTPGRIQYEQYF
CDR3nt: TGTGCCAGCAGCTATACCCCAGGACGGATCCAATACGAGCAGTACTTC

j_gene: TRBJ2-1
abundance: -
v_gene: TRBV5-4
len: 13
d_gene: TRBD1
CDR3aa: CASSSPQGDEQFF
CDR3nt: TGTGCCAGCAGCTCCCCACAGGGGGACGAGCAGTTCTTC

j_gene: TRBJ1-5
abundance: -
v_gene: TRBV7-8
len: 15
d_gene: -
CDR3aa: CASSPRGRGNQSQHF
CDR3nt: TGTGCCAGCAGCCCCCGGGGGAGGGGGAATCAGTCCCAGCATTTT

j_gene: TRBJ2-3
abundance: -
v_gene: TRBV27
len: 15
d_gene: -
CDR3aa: CASSSLTSSTDTQYF
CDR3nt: TGTGCCAGCAGTTCCCTCACATCTAGCACAGATACGCAGTATTTT

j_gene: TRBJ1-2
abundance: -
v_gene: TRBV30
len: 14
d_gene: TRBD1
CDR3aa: CAWSPQGAPWGYTF
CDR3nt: TGTGCCTGGAGTCCCCAGGGGGCCCCTTGGGGCTACACCTTC

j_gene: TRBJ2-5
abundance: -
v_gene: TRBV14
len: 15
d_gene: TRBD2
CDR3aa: CASSLFRGGRETQYF
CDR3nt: TGTGCCAGCAGCCTTTTTCGGGGGGGCCGAGAGACCCAGTACTTC

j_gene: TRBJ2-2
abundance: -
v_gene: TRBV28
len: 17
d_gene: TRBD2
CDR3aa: CASSSVASGRATGELFF
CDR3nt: TGTGCCAGCAGTTCCGTAGCTAGCGGGAGGGCCACCGGGGAGCTGTTTTTT

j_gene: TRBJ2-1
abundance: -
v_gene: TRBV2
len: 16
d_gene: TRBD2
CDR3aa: CASSVSGLAGGPGLFF
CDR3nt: TGTGCCAGCAGTGTCTCCGGACTAGCGGGAGGGCCGGGGCTATTCTTC

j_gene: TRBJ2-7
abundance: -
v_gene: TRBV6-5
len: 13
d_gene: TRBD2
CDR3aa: CASLAGESYEQYF
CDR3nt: TGTGCCAGCCTAGCGGGAGAATCCTACGAGCAGTACTTC

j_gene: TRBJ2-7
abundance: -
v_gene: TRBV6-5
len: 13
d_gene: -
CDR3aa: CASSYSLGNEQYF
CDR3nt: TGTGCCAGCAGTTACTCGTTAGGGAACGAGCAGTACTTC

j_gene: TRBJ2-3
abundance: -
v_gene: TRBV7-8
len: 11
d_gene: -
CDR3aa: CASSITDTQYF
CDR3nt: TGTGCCAGCAGTATTACAGATACGCAGTATTTT

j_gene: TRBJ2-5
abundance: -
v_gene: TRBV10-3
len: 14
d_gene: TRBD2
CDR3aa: CAISGTSAQETQYF
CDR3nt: TGTGCCATTTCCGGGACTAGCGCACAAGAGACCCAGTACTTC

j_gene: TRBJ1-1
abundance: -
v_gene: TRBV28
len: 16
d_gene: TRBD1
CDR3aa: CASSLEAGTVNTEAFF
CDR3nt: TGTGCCAGCAGTTTGGAAGCCGGGACAGTGAACACTGAAGCTTTCTTT

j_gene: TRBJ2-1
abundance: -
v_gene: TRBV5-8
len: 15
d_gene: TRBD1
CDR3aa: CASSSGTASYNEQFF
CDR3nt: TGTGCCAGCAGCTCCGGGACAGCCTCCTACAATGAGCAGTTCTTC

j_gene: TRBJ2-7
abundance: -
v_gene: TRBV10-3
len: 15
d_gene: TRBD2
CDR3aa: CAISGGLAGGNEQYF
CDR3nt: TGTGCCATCAGTGGAGGACTAGCGGGAGGAAACGAGCAGTACTTC

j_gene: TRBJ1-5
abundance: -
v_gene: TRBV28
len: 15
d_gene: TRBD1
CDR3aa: CASSLWDREVQPQHF
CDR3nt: TGTGCCAGCAGTTTGTGGGACAGGGAGGTGCAGCCCCAGCATTTT

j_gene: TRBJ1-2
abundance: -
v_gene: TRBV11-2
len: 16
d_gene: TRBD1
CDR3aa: CASSLLAGTANYGYTF
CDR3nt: TGTGCCAGCAGCTTACTCGCCGGGACAGCTAACTATGGCTACACCTTC

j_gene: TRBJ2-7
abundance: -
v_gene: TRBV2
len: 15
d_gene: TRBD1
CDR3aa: CASSQTGTGGDEQYF
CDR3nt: TGTGCCAGCAGTCAAACCGGGACAGGGGGCGACGAGCAGTACTTC